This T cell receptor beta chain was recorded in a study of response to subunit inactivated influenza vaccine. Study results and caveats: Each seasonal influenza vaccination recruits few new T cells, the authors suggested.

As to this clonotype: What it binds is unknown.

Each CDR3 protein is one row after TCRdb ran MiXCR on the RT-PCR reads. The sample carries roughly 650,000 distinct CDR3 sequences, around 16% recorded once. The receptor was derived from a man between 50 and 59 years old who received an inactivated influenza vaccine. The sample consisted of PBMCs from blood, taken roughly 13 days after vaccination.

Here the CDR3 reads CASMGTGNEETQYF. As DNA, the CDR3 is TGCGCCAGCATGGGGACAGGGAATGAAGAGACCCAGTACTTC. This chain links TRBV5-1 with TRBJ2-5; 9 bases align to TRBD1. Germline assignment: CDR1 SGHRS and CDR2 YFSETQ. Trimming cost V 6 bases and J 3 bases; bases outside gene matches: 6. The CDR3 consists of 14 residues.